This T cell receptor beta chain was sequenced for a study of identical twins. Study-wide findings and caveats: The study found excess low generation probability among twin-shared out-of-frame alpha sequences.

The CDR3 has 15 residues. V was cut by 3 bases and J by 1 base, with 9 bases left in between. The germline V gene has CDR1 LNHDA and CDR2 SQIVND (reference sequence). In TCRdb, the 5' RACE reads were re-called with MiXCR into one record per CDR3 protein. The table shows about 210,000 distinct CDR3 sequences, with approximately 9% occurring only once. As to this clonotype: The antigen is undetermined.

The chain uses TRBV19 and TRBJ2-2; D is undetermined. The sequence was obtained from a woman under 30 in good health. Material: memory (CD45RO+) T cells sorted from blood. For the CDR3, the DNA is TGTGCCAGTAGTATCTATTCAGGGAACACCGGGGAGCTGTTTTTT. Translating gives CASSIYSGNTGELFF.